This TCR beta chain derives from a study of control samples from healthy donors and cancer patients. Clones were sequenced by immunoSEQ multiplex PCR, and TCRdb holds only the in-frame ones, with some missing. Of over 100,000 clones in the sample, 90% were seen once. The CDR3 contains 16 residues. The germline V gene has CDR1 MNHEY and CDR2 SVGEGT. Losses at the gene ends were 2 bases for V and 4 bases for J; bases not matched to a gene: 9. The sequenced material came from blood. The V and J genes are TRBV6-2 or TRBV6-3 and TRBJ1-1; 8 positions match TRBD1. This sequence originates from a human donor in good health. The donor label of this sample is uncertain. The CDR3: CASSYQPRGPGTEAFF. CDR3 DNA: TGTGCCAGCAGTTACCAACCCAGGGGGCCGGGCACTGAAGCTTTCTTT.